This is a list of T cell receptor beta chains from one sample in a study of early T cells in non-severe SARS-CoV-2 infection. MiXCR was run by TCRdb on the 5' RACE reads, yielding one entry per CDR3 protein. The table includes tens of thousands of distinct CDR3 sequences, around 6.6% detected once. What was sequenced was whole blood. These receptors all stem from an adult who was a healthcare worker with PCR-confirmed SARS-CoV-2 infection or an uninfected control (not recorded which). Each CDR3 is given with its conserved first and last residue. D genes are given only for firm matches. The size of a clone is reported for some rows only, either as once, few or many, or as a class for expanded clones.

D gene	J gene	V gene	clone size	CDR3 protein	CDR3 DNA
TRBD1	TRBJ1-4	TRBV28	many	CASSSGTGLEKLFF	TGTGCCAGCAGTTCCGGGACAGGACTTGAAAAACTGTTTTTT
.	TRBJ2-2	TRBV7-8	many	CASSLAQRSTGELFF	TGTGCCAGCAGCTTAGCCCAGCGGTCCACCGGGGAGCTGTTTTTT
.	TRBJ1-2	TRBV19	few	CASRNRGIYGYTF	TGTGCCAGTAGAAATAGGGGGATCTATGGCTACACCTTC
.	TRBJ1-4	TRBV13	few	CASSPPGQREKLFF	TGTGCCAGCAGCCCTCCGGGACAACGAGAAAAACTGTTTTTT
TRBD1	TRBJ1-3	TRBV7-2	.	CASSPGQGHPNTIYF	TGTGCCAGCAGCCCGGGACAGGGGCATCCGAACACCATATATTTT
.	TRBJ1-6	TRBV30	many	CAWIVTDYNSPLHF	TGTGCCTGGATAGTGACGGATTATAATTCACCCCTCCACTTT
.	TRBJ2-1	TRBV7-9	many	CASSFTGGYNEQFF	TGTGCCAGCAGCTTCACCGGCGGATACAATGAGCAGTTCTTC
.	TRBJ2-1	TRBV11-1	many	CASSLEDWVNEQFF	TGTGCCAGCAGCCTGGAGGACTGGGTCAATGAGCAGTTCTTC
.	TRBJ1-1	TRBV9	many	CASSVGEGLMNTEAFF	TGTGCCAGCAGCGTAGGGGAGGGACTCATGAACACTGAAGCTTTCTTT
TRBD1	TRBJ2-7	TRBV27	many	CASSETGFHEQYF	TGTGCCAGCAGCGAGACAGGGTTCCACGAGCAGTACTTC
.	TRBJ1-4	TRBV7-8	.	CASSLGVVGEKLFF	TGTGCCAGCAGCTTAGGGGTGGTAGGGGAAAAACTGTTTTTT
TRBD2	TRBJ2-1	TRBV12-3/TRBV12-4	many	CASRGLADEKSSYNEQFF	TGTGCCAGCAGGGGACTAGCGGACGAAAAGAGCTCCTACAATGAGCAGTTCTTC
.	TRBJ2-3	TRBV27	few	CASRRFGADGEDTQYF	TGTGCCAGCAGGAGGTTCGGGGCCGACGGAGAGGATACGCAGTATTTT
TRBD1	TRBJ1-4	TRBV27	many	CASQGTALNEKLFF	TGTGCCAGCCAAGGGACAGCCCTTAATGAAAAACTGTTTTTT
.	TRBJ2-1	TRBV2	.	CASSPRTLQVEQFF	TGTGCCAGCAGTCCCCGGACCCTCCAGGTTGAGCAGTTCTTC
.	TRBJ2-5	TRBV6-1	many	CASSTASSQETQYF	TGTGCCAGCAGTACAGCTTCTTCCCAAGAGACCCAGTACTTC
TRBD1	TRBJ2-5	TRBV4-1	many	CASSQSSDRGRIETQYF	TGCGCCAGCAGCCAGAGCAGCGACAGGGGAAGAATAGAGACCCAGTACTTC
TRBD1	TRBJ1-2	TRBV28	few	CASSLVTGMRYTF	TGTGCCAGCAGTTTAGTGACAGGGATGCGCTACACCTTC
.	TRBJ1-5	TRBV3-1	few	CASSPTGNQPQHF	TGTGCCAGCAGCCCAACAGGAAATCAGCCCCAGCATTTT
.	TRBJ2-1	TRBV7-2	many	CASSLGGRNEQFF	TGTGCCAGCAGCTTAGGGGGGCGGAATGAGCAGTTCTTC
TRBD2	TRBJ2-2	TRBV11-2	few	CASSFLRSGNIGELFF	TGTGCCAGCAGCTTCTTGCGTAGCGGGAACATCGGGGAGCTGTTTTTT
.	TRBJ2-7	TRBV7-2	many	CASSLNPRGDEQYF	TGTGCCAGCAGCTTAAACCCCCGTGGGGACGAGCAGTACTTC
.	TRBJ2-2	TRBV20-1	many	CSARFGSDTGELFF	TGCAGTGCTAGATTCGGGAGTGACACCGGGGAGCTGTTTTTT
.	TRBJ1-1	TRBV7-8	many	CASSLAGPRDTEAFF	TGTGCCAGCAGCTTAGCGGGTCCAAGGGATACTGAAGCTTTCTTT
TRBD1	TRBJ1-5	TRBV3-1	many	CASSQWTGDEPQHF	TGTGCCAGCAGCCAATGGACAGGGGACGAGCCCCAGCATTTT
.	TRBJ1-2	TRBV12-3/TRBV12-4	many	CASSSMKGGSYGYTF	TGTGCCAGCAGTTCGATGAAGGGCGGGAGCTATGGCTACACCTTC
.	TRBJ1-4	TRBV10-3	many	CAISEGTRGEKLFF	TGTGCCATCAGTGAAGGCACGAGGGGCGAAAAACTGTTTTTT
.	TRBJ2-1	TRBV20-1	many	CSARKTLRGGYNEQFF	TGCAGTGCTAGAAAGACCCTTCGGGGAGGCTACAATGAGCAGTTCTTC
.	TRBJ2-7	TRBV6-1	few	CASDAMFSYEQYF	TGTGCCAGCGACGCCATGTTCTCCTACGAGCAGTACTTC
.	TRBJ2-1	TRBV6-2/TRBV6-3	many	CASSYERRQYNEQFF	TGTGCCAGCAGTTACGAGCGGAGGCAATACAATGAGCAGTTCTTC
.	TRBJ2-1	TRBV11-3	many	CASSNRLGGGEQFF	TGTGCCAGCAGCAATCGACTAGGCGGGGGCGAGCAGTTCTTC
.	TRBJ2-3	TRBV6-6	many	CASSYAQGQGDTQYF	TGTGCCAGCAGTTACGCGCAGGGGCAGGGCGATACGCAGTATTTT
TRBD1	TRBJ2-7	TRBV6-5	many	CASSYANRGYEQYF	TGTGCCAGCAGTTACGCGAACAGGGGCTACGAGCAGTACTTC
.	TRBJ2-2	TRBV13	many	CASSLDLRSPGSGELFF	TGTGCCAGCAGCTTAGACCTCCGTAGCCCTGGGTCCGGGGAGCTGTTTTTT
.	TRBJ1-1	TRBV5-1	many	CASSYIGGENTEAFF	TGCGCCAGCAGCTACATCGGTGGGGAGAACACTGAAGCTTTCTTT
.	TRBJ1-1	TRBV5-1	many	CASSLQVLNTEAFF	TGCGCCAGCAGCTTGCAGGTGCTGAACACTGAAGCTTTCTTT
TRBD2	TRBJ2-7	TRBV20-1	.	CSARGERESSYEQYF	TGCAGTGCTAGGGGCGAGCGGGAGAGCTCCTACGAGCAGTACTTC
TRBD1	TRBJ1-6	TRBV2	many	CASSLGEQGMSPLHF	TGTGCCAGCAGTCTCGGGGAACAGGGGATGTCACCCCTCCACTTT
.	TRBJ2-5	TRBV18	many	CASSPSQETQYF	TGTGCCAGCTCCCCGTCCCAAGAGACCCAGTACTTC
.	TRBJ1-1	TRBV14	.	CASSQDWGGTEAFF	TGTGCCAGCAGCCAAGATTGGGGGGGCACTGAAGCTTTCTTT
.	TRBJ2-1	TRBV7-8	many	CASSPYRVQIGNEQFF	TGTGCCAGCAGCCCGTACAGGGTCCAGATTGGCAATGAGCAGTTCTTC
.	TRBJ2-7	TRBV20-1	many	CSARADHYEQYF	TGCAGTGCTAGAGCGGACCACTACGAGCAGTACTTC
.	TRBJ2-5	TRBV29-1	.	CSVRTRQTQYF	TGCAGCGTCAGGACCAGACAGACCCAGTACTTC
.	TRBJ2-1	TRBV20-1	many	CSARDSYKGAGYNEQFF	TGCAGTGCTAGAGATTCATACAAGGGGGCGGGATACAATGAGCAGTTCTTC
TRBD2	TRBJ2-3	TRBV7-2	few	CASSKGLPLLYF	TGTGCCAGCAGCAAGGGACTACCCTTACTGTATTTT
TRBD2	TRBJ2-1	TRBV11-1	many	CASSLARGSTYNEQFF	TGTGCCAGCAGCTTAGCGCGGGGGAGCACCTACAATGAGCAGTTCTTC
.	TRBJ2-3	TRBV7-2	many	CASSLVVGRQDTQYF	TGTGCCAGCAGCTTAGTAGTCGGACGCCAAGATACGCAGTATTTT
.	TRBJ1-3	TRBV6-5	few	CASSPFSGNTIYF	TGTGCCAGCAGCCCCTTCTCTGGAAACACCATATATTTT
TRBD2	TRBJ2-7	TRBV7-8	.	CASSELAGSYEQYF	TGTGCCAGCTCCGAGCTAGCGGGTTCCTACGAGCAGTACTTC
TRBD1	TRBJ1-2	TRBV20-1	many	CSALSGTGNYGYTF	TGCAGTGCACTATCGGGGACAGGAAACTATGGCTACACCTTC
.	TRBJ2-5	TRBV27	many	CASSFLGPKETQYF	TGTGCCAGCAGTTTCCTGGGCCCTAAAGAGACCCAGTACTTC
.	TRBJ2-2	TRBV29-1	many	CSVEGPNTGELFF	TGCAGCGTTGAAGGGCCGAACACCGGGGAGCTGTTTTTT
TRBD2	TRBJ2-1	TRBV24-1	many	CATSDSPGGSSYNEQFF	TGTGCCACCAGTGATTCACCGGGAGGCAGCTCCTACAATGAGCAGTTCTTC
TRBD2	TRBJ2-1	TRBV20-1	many	CSARPPPGAGVYNEQFF	TGCAGTGCTAGGCCTCCCCCCGGGGCGGGGGTCTACAATGAGCAGTTCTTC
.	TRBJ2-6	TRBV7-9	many	CASSSTGSGANVLTF	TGTGCCAGCAGCTCAACAGGCTCTGGGGCCAACGTCCTGACTTTC